This TCR beta chain appears in the sequencing data of a study of post-analysis software for immune sequencing data. Libraries were made from TCR beta cDNA, and they carried unique molecular identifiers. TCRdb redid the calling of the PCR reads with MiXCR, one entry per CDR3 protein. Here the sample spans approximately 440,000 distinct CDR3 sequences, nearly 45% being singletons. A remark on this clonotype: Antigen: not known.

From germline, CDR1 is SGHRS and CDR2 YFSETQ. V lost 0 bases, J lost 0 bases, and 8 bases stayed unmatched. The CDR3 extends over 17 amino acids. General observations from the study: A handful of TRBV segments, including TRBV5-6, TRBV5-1 and TRBV20-1, were more frequent in patients than controls.

The sequenced sample was blood. The rearrangement links TRBV5-1 to TRBJ1-2, with 7 bases identical to TRBD1. This TCR was recovered from a girl aged 5 to 17 with multiple sclerosis. CDR3 amino acids: CASSLAGTASPNYGYTF. DNA for the CDR3: TGCGCCAGCAGCTTGGCAGGGACAGCAAGCCCTAACTATGGCTACACCTTC.